Following are 8 T cell receptor beta chains from one sample sequenced in a study of T cell responses to AZD1222 COVID-19 vaccine. Profiling relied on immunoSEQ multiplex PCR, and the TCRdb table lists in-frame clones only, not all of them. Of about 94,000 clones in the sample, around nine tenths were seen once. Sequences were derived from peripheral blood, sampled on day 0 of AZD1222 vaccination. Source of these receptors: an adult in good health.

The chain is built from TRBV5-1 and TRBJ1-1; D is unclear. From germline, CDR1 is SGHRS and CDR2 YFSETQ. The CDR3 has 14 amino acids. V lost 0 bases to trimming and J lost 1 base, with 7 bases between them. CDR3 nucleotide sequence: TGCGCCAGCAGCTTGGTATTGGAGAACACTGAAGCTTTCTTT. Translating it yields CASSLVLENTEAFF.

The chain carries TRBV7-2 and TRBJ2-7; no firm D call. Germline values: CDR1 SGHTA, CDR2 FQGNSA. The CDR3 is 13 residues long. Between the trimmed V and J ends, which lost 3 bases and 0 bases, there was a span of 6 bases. CDR3: CASSFASSYEQYF. CDR3 coding DNA: TGTGCCAGCAGCTTTGCAAGCTCCTACGAGCAGTACTTC.

This chain connects TRBV12-3 or TRBV12-4 to TRBJ2-2; D uncertain. V gave up 4 bases and J gave up 5 bases, with 8 bases separating them. This CDR3 comprises 13 residues. The CDR3 loop reads CASSWSRTGELFF. The DNA of the CDR3 is TGTGCCAGCAGTTGGAGCCGGACCGGGGAGCTGTTTTTT.

The genes are TRBV19 and TRBJ2-7; no clear D gene. From germline, CDR1 is LNHDA and CDR2 SQIVND (reference sequence). This CDR3 spans 13 amino acids. Between the trimmed V and J ends, which lost 3 bases and 0 bases, there was a span of 6 bases. The CDR3 reads CASSIMASYEQYF. As DNA, the CDR3 is TGTGCCAGTAGTATTATGGCCTCCTACGAGCAGTACTTC.

This chain links TRBV30 with TRBJ1-2, with a weak D call TRBD1 (6 bases). This CDR3 spans 13 amino acids. Trimming cost V 8 bases and J 6 bases, with 19 bases left between them. Germline V CDR1 and CDR2: GTSNPN, SVGIG (reference sequence). In nucleotides, the CDR3 is TGTGCCCAACAACAGGGAGGGTCGGATGGCTACACCTTC. Translated, it gives CAQQQGGSDGYTF. Variable domain in full (rest from reference TRBV30 and TRBJ1-2): SQTIHQWPATLVQPVGSPLSLECTVEGTSNPNLYWYRQAAGRGLQLLFYSVGIGQISSEVPQNLSASRPQDRQFILSSKKLLLSDSGFYLCAQQQGGSDGYTFGSGTRLTVV.

This clone came up a few times. The J gene is TRBJ1-2, the V gene TRBV9; TRBD1 matches 8 bases. This CDR3 is built from 15 residues. V dropped 3 bases and J dropped 1; count of bases not matched to a gene: 5. Looked up from germline, CDR1 is SGDLS and CDR2 is YYNGEE. CDR3 sequence: CASSADRVLNYGYTF. Written as DNA, the CDR3 is TGTGCCAGCAGCGCGGACAGGGTGCTTAACTATGGCTACACCTTC.

The chain recombines TRBV7-2 with TRBJ2-1; 11 bases agree with TRBD2. J was trimmed by 10 bases and V by 5 bases; bases with no gene match: 10. The CDR3 extends over 15 amino acids. In germline, CDR1 is SGHTA, CDR2 FQGNSA. As DNA, the CDR3 is TGTGCCAGCAGCCCCGGGGGAGTAGCGGGAGGGGAGCAGTTCTTC. Its translation is CASSPGGVAGGEQFF. Looking up the rest from reference TRBV7-2 and TRBJ2-1 gives the full variable domain: GAGVSQSPSNKVTEKGKDVELRCDPISGHTALYWYRQSLGQGLEFLIYFQGNSAPDKSGLPSDRFSAERTGGSVSTLTIQRTQQEDSAVYLCASSPGGVAGGEQFFGPGTRLTVL.

This sequence joins TRBV19 and TRBJ1-6, with 7 bases identical to TRBD1. V was clipped by 2 bases and J by 2 bases; unmatched bases: 3. Germline loops: CDR1 LNHDA, CDR2 SQIVND (reference sequence). The CDR3 contains 16 residues. CDR3 nucleotides: TGTGCCAGTAGTATATGGACAGGAGCCTATAATTCACCCCTCCACTTT. It specifies CASSIWTGAYNSPLHF.